This T cell receptor beta chain was identified in a study of T-cell reconstitution after alpha-beta-depleted transplantation in children. Study-level points and caveats: At the one-year point after transplant, T-cell counts and TCRbeta diversity were found to come mostly from T cells that had been newly produced.

This CDR3 contains 15 residues. The V gene lost 2 bases and the J gene lost 4 bases, with 14 bases spanning the gap. This clonotype was counted ten times or more. What it recognizes is unknown. Molecular barcoding with unique molecular identifiers was used for the TCRbeta library. TCRdb re-derived calls from the PCR reads in MiXCR, one entry per CDR3 protein. The repertoire holds 200,000 or so distinct CDR3 sequences, with roughly 6% as singletons. The sequencing here drew on PBMCs, taken before TCRalphabeta/CD19-depleted stem cell transplant. This TCR came from a girl less than two years old with combined immunodeficiency, due to receive a stem cell transplant. The rearrangement joins TRBV12-3 or TRBV12-4 to TRBJ1-2; D is unclear. In DNA, the CDR3 is TGTGCCAGCAGTTTATCTCTGGCCTCATTCTATGGCTACACCTTC. This sequence encodes CASSLSLASFYGYTF.